This T cell receptor (beta chain) was retrieved from a study of T-cell reconstitution after alpha-beta-depleted transplantation in children. TCRbeta library preparation incorporated unique molecular identifiers. TCRdb redid the calling of the PCR reads with MiXCR, one entry per CDR3 protein. Of hundreds of thousands of distinct CDR3 sequences in the sample, approximately 16% were seen once. Germline assignment: CDR1 MNHEY and CDR2 SMNVEV (reference sequence). The CDR3 spans 14 residues. Trimming removed 7 bases from V and 3 bases from J, with 15 bases in between. Sequenced here: PBMCs from the stem cell graft donor, sampled from the stem cell graft. The chain links TRBV27 to TRBJ1-2; possible D gene TRBD1, 6 bases. The source of this sequence is a human donor who donated a stem cell graft to a child with acute myeloid leukemia. The CDR3 DNA is TGTGCCAGCAAAACCCAGGGGTCATACTATGGCTACACCTTC. Encoded protein: CASKTQGSYYGYTF.